This record covers a single T cell receptor (beta chain). Germline CDR1 and CDR2: SGHKS and YYEKEE (reference sequence). This CDR3 has 16 residues. V lost 4 bases and J 4 bases, leaving 18 bases between the germline ends. The data derive from a study of control samples from healthy donors and cancer patients. Some clones are missing from TCRdb's copy, which holds only in-frame ones; the method was immunoSEQ multiplex PCR. Here the sample spans tens of thousands of clones, roughly nine tenths being singletons. The rearrangement joins TRBV5-5 to TRBJ1-3; tentatively, D is TRBD1 (6 bases). This clonotype was sampled from a man in his forties or fifties with colorectal cancer. Specimen: PBMCs. DNA of the CDR3: TGTGCCAGCAGCCGCGGGGCCCAGGGGAGAGGAAACACCATATATTTT. This gives the protein CASSRGAQGRGNTIYF.